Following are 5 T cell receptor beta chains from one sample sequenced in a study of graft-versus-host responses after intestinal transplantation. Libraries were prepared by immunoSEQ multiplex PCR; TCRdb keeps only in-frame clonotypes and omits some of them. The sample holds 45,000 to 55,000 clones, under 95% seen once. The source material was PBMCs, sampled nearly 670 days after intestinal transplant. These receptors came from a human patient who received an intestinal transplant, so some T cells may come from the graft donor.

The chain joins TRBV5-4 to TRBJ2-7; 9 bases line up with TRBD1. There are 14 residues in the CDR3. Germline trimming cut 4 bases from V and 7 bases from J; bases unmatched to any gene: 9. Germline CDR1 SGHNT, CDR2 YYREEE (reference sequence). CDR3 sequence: CASSGWDRADEQYF. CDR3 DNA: TGTGCCAGCAGCGGGTGGGACAGGGCGGATGAGCAGTACTTC. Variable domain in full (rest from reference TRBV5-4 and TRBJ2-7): ETGVTQSPTHLIKTRGQQVTLRCSSQSGHNTVSWYQQALGQGPQFIFQYYREEENGRGNFPPRFSGLQFPNYSSELNVNALELDDSALYLCASSGWDRADEQYFGPGTRLTVT.

The DNA for the CDR3 is TGTGCCAGCAGTTTACAGTCCCGGGGGGCCCAGCATTTT. This translates into CASSLQSRGAQHF. The gene calls are TRBV27 and TRBJ1-5; weak D call: TRBD1 (5 bases). With 2 bases removed from V and 11 bases from J, the gap between germline ends came to 13 bases. Germline assignment: CDR1 MNHEY and CDR2 SMNVEV (reference sequence). CDR3 length equals 13 residues.

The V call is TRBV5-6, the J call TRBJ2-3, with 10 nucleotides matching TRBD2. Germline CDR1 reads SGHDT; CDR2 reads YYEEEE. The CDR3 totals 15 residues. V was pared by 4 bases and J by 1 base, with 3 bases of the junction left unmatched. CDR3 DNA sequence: TGTGCCAGCAGCCTAACTAGCGGGGGCACAGATACGCAGTATTTT. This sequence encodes CASSLTSGGTDTQYF.

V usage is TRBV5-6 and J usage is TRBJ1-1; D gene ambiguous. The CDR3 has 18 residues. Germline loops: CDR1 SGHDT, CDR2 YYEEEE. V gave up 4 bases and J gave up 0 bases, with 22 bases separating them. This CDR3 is CASSPTWAADQMNTEAFF. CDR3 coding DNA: TGTGCCAGCAGCCCCACTTGGGCGGCGGACCAAATGAACACTGAAGCTTTCTTT.

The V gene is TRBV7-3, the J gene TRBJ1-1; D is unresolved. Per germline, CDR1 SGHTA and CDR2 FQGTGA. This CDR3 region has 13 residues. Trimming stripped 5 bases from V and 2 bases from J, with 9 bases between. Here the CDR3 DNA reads TGTGCCAGCAGCCTCGGTTTCAACACTGAAGCTTTCTTT. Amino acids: CASSLGFNTEAFF.